What follows describes a single T cell receptor beta chain. Original methodology: Scientists estimated how many nucleated cells there were by amplifying reference gene primers. Method: immunoSEQ multiplex PCR; TCRdb's copy keeps in-frame clones and lacks some. V, J and clone size are taken as reported in that table, and D and trimming were inferred from the DNA itself. The sample records more than 140,000 clones, approximately 82% being singletons. These data come from a study of blood T cell repertoires in COVID-19. Turning to the study itself: Sites in the United States, Italy and Spain provided acute and convalescent COVID-19 samples. PBMCs, B-cell-depleted T cells, or T cells were the source of the cDNA or gDNA that made up the material.

The germline V gene has CDR1 MNHEY and CDR2 SVGAGI. The CDR3 loop spans 12 amino acids. Trimming stripped 8 bases from V and 9 bases from J, with 14 bases between. The clonotype was recovered from a woman aged 45-65 years in a cohort sampled during active or convalescent COVID-19. Sequences were obtained from peripheral blood. J is TRBJ1-5 and V is TRBV6-5; D gene uncertain. CDR3 sequence: CASRPRSGPQHF. The DNA for the CDR3 is TGTGCCAGCCGCCCCCGTTCGGGGCCCCAGCATTTT.